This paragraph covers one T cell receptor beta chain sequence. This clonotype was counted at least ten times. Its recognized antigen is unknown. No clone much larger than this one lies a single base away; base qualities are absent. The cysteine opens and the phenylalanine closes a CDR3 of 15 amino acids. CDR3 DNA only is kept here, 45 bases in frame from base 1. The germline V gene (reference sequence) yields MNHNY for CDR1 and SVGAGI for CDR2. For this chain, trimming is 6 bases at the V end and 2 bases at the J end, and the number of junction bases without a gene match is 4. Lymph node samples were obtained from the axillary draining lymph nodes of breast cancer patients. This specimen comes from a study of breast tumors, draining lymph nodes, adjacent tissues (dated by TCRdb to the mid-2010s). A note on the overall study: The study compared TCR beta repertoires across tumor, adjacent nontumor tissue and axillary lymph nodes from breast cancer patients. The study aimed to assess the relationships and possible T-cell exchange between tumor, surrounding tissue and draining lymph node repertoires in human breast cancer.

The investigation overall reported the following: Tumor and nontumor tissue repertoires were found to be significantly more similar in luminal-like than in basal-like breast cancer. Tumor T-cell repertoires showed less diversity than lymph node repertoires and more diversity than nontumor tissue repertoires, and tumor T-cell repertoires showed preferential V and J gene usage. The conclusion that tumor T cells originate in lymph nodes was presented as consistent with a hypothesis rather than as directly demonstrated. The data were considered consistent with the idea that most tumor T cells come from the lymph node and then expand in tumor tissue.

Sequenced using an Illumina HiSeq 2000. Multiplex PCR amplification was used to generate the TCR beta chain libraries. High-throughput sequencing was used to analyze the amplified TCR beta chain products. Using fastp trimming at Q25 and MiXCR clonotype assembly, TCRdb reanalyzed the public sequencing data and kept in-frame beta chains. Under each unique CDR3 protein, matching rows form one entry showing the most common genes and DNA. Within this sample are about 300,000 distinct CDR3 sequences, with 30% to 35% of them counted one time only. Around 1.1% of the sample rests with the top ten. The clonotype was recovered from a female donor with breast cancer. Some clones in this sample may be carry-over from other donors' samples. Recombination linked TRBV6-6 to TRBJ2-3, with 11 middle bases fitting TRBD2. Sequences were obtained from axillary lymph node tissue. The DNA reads TGTGCCAGCAGGCTAGCGGGAGGATTCACAGATACGCAGTATTTT. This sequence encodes CASRLAGGFTDTQYF.